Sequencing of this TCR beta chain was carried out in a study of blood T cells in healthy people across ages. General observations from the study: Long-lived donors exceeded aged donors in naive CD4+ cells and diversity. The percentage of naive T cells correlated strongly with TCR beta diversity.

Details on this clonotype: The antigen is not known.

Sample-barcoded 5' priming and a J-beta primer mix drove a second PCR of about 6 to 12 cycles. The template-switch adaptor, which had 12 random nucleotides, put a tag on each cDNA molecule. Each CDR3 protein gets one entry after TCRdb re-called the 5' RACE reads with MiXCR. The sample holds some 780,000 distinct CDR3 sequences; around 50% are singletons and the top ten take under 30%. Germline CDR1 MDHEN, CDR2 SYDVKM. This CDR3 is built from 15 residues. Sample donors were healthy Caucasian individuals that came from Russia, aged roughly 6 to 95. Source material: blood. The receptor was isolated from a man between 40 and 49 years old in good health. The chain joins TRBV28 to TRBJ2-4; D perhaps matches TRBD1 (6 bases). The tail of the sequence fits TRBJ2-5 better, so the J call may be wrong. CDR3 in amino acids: CASSSQTGYKETQYF. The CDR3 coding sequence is TGTGCCAGCAGTTCCCAGACAGGATATAAGGAGACCCAGTACTTC.